This T cell receptor (beta chain) was documented in a study of cytomegalovirus exposure and HLA in healthy donors. Findings and limits, study-wide: In an earlier analysis, most TCR beta V segments were productive about 87% or about 30% of the time. Indistinguishable V segments, including TRBV6-2 and TRBV6-3, were excluded.

Primers for the PCR totalled 60 Vbeta and 13 Jbeta. Some clones are missing from TCRdb's copy, which holds only in-frame ones; the method was immunoSEQ multiplex PCR. The table includes around 160,000 clones, around 63% detected once. The CDR3 sequence is 13 residues long. V shed 1 base and J shed 4 bases, with 8 bases lying between them. The germline gives CDR1 SGHRS, CDR2 YFSETQ. Remarks on this clone: Its antigen is not identified.

The sequenced sample was PBMCs. The V call is TRBV5-1, the J call TRBJ1-1; perhaps TRBD1 as D (5 bases). The receptor's source is a woman between 18 and 30 years old in good health and CMV-seropositive. CDR3 amino acids: CASSLFQGTEAFF. The CDR3 region has the DNA TGCGCCAGCAGCTTGTTTCAGGGCACTGAAGCTTTCTTT.